This TCR beta chain was profiled in a study of blood T cell repertoires in COVID-19. Across the study: Researchers got acute and convalescent COVID-19 samples from the United States, Italy and Spain. In each case, the material was cDNA or gDNA derived from T cells, B-cell-depleted T cells, or PBMCs.

Trimming at V came to 8 bases and at J to 6 bases, leaving 10 bases not matched to a gene. The length of the CDR3 is 15 residues. Per the germline V gene, CDR1 is LGHNA and CDR2 is YNFKEQ. This clone has just a few counts. In the original workflow: Reference gene primer amplification in the assay estimated nucleated cell counts. The repertoire was sequenced with immunoSEQ multiplex PCR; TCRdb's copy has only in-frame clones and lacks some. V and J calls and clone size come straight from that table; D and trimming were deduced from the DNA. This sample carries under 300,000 clones, over 80% of them seen once, and the ten largest clones take roughly 2%.

This clonotype originated in a man younger than 45 who had recovered from COVID-19. Sequencing was carried out using peripheral blood. The rearrangement links TRBV4-2 to TRBJ2-1; 10 bases line up with TRBD1. CDR3 sequence: CASVTRDRGVNEQFF. The CDR3 nucleotides are TGTGCCAGCGTAACCCGGGACAGGGGTGTCAATGAGCAGTTCTTC.